This T cell receptor (beta chain) appears in the sequencing data of a study of blood T cell repertoires in COVID-19. At the level of the study: Researchers got acute and convalescent COVID-19 samples from the United States, Italy and Spain.

Germline values: CDR1 LGHDT, CDR2 YNNKEL (reference sequence). This CDR3 is 17 amino acids long. With 4 bases removed from V and 0 bases from J, the gap between germline ends came to 16 bases. Individuals aged about 18 to 89 years were recruited from some 26 US areas. Cohorts were assigned according to the clinical history that participants reported. Either two negative PCRs, clearance, or symptom resolution qualified Cohort 3 donors as recovered. The assay was immunoSEQ multiplex PCR, and TCRdb's table has in-frame clones only and misses some. The sample has around 150,000 clones; 75% to 85% are singletons.

This TCR was recovered from a man aged 35-49 years who had recovered from COVID-19. The sample was PBMCs or T cells enriched from blood (not recorded which). The chain recombines TRBV3-1 (or the pseudogene TRBV3-2) with TRBJ2-1, with D tentatively TRBD2 (6 bases). CDR3 DNA sequence: TGTGCCAGCAGCCCCGGGACTGCTTCGAGCTCCTACAATGAGCAGTTCTTC. This gives the protein CASSPGTASSSYNEQFF.